What follows are 9 T cell receptor beta chains derived from one specimen sequenced in a study of PD-1 blockade in mismatch repair-deficient tumors (TCRdb year 2017). Libraries were prepared through the immunoSEQ multiplex PCR assay. Imported from immuneACCESS, the table was reduced by TCRdb to in-frame sequences with V and J called. These copies leave out some clones; in studies compared against another copy, an unresolved V gene accounts for under half, and the cause of the remainder is not known. This sample gives approximately 79,000 clones in total; approximately 80% of them show up just once. Roughly 6% of the sample is in the top ten clones. The sample consisted of peripheral blood, taken 44 weeks after starting pembrolizumab. These receptors were taken from an adult with mismatch repair-deficient cancer.

The chain uses TRBV11-3 and TRBJ2-1; D tentatively fits TRBD1 or TRBD2 (5 bases each). CDR3 length equals 15 residues. The V end lost 5 bases, the J end lost 3 bases, and 14 bases lay between the germline ends. CDR1 and CDR2 from the germline V gene are SGHNT and YENEEA. The CDR3 protein is CASSRRQGVYNEQFF. The CDR3 nucleotides are TGTGCCAGCAGCCGGAGGCAGGGCGTCTACAATGAGCAGTTCTTC. The full variable domain, rest sourced from reference TRBV11-3 and TRBJ2-1, is EAGVVQSPRYKIIEKKQPVAFWCNPISGHNTLYWYLQNLGQGPELLIRYENEEAVDDSQLPKDRFSAERLKGVDSTLKIQPAELGDSAVYLCASSRRQGVYNEQFFGPGTRLTVL.

The chain uses TRBV15 and TRBJ1-4; D is possibly TRBD1 (6 bases). V was cut by 3 bases and J by 13 bases, with 18 bases left in between. CDR1 is LNHNV, CDR2 YYDKDF, per germline (reference sequence). The CDR3 consists of 14 residues. The chain's CDR3 is CATSRYLGGAGLFF. The CDR3 DNA reads as TGTGCCACCAGCAGGTACCTGGGGGGCGCAGGACTGTTTTTT.

This chain links TRBV10-3 with TRBJ1-2; D call uncertain. This CDR3 is built from 14 residues. With 0 bases removed from V and 4 bases from J, the gap between germline ends came to 9 bases. Germline CDR1 reads ENHRY; CDR2 reads SYGVKD. The CDR3 region is CAISESPGSYGYTF. CDR3 in DNA: TGTGCCATCAGTGAGTCGCCGGGTTCCTATGGCTACACCTTC.

This chain uses TRBV27 with TRBJ2-2; 7 nucleotides match TRBD1. V dropped 5 bases and J dropped 3; count of bases not matched to a gene: 3. CDR3 length: 14 residues. The germline gives CDR1 MNHEY, CDR2 SMNVEV (reference sequence). The CDR3, as DNA: TGTGCCAGCAGTCGACAGGGATACACCGGGGAGCTGTTTTTT. It is translated as CASSRQGYTGELFF.

The genes are TRBV6-6 and TRBJ2-1, with D perhaps matching TRBD2 (6 bases). The CDR3 sequence is 11 residues long. Germline loops: CDR1 MNHNY, CDR2 SVGAGI (reference sequence). Between the trimmed V and J ends, which lost 6 bases and 7 bases, there was a span of 7 bases. The CDR3 region has the DNA TGTGCCAGCAGCCGGGGGAATGAGCAGTTCTTC. Protein: CASSRGNEQFF.

The chain is built from TRBV18 and TRBJ2-2, with D unclear. The CDR3 has 13 amino acids. Trimming left V 3 bases short and J 1 base short, with 3 bases between. The germline V gene has CDR1 KGHSH and CDR2 LQKENI. The CDR3 DNA follows: TGTGCCAGCTCACCTAAGAACACCGGGGAGCTGTTTTTT. Protein product: CASSPKNTGELFF.

The chain links TRBV7-9 to TRBJ1-2; 11 bases are shared with TRBD1. The CDR3 has 14 amino acids. After removal of 5 bases from V and 8 bases from J, the junction contained 7 bases not matched to a gene. The germline V gene encodes CDR1 SEHNR and CDR2 FQNEAQ (reference sequence). The CDR3 sequence: CASSLGQGVWGYTF. The CDR3 DNA reads TGTGCCAGCAGCCTGGGACAGGGGGTCTGGGGCTACACCTTC.

The chain employs TRBV28 and TRBJ2-1, with D perhaps TRBD2 (5 bases). The CDR3 spans 19 residues. V shed 8 bases and J shed 2 bases, with 28 bases lying between them. CDR1 is MDHEN, CDR2 SYDVKM, per germline. The CDR3 reads CASFRLGGLPTQTYNEQFF. CDR3 in DNA: TGTGCCAGCTTCCGATTGGGCGGACTTCCCACCCAAACCTACAATGAGCAGTTCTTC.

The gene calls are TRBV19 and TRBJ2-6; D ambiguous. Looked up from germline, CDR1 is LNHDA and CDR2 is SQIVND (reference sequence). CDR3 length: 11 residues. Trimming cost V 7 bases and J 2 bases, with 0 bases left between them. The CDR3 sequence is CASTGANVLTF. The CDR3 DNA reads as TGTGCCAGTACTGGGGCCAACGTCCTGACTTTC.